This T cell receptor (beta chain) was sequenced for a study of shared clonotypes between healthy human individuals. Study findings and constraints: A limitation of the genetic and exposure-history diversity represented arose from few donors.

Regarding this clone: The antigen is undetermined.

CDR3 size: 13 residues. The germline V gene has CDR1 SGHTS and CDR2 YDEGEE. Trimming left V 4 bases short and J 5 bases short, with 12 bases between. Profiling relied on immunoSEQ multiplex PCR, and the TCRdb table lists in-frame clones only, not all of them. The sample carries under 600,000 clones, around 78% recorded once. The sample consisted of PBMCs. This rearrangement joins TRBV5-8 to TRBJ2-5, with D perhaps matching TRBD1 (6 bases). The clonotype originates from a woman between 40 and 55 years old in good health. Some clones in this sample may be carry-over from other donors' samples. The CDR3 nucleotides read TGTGCCAGCAGCGAACAGGGCTGGGAGACCCAGTACTTC. Translating it yields CASSEQGWETQYF.